This T cell receptor beta chain was found in a study of cytomegalovirus exposure and HLA in healthy donors. Notes on the study in general: According to a later analysis, donors in an Asian-associated ancestry cluster reportedly had fewer N-insertions than the approximately 720-donor mean.

The junction had 16 bases not matched to a gene; V was cut back by 8 bases and J by 5 bases. CDR1 SQVTM and CDR2 ANQGSEA come from the germline V gene. The CDR3 extends over 17 amino acids. Worth noting for this clone: Antigen unknown. Other DNA sequences in the sample encode the same CDR3.

The PCR made use of 60 Vbeta and 13 Jbeta primers. In the authors' methods: A later analysis counted approximately 80 million unique TCR beta chains, some 12 million shared. The method was immunoSEQ multiplex PCR; TCRdb's version includes in-frame clones alone and lacks a portion of them. V and J calls and clone size are as listed in that table; D and trimming were resolved from the DNA. This sample contains 55,000 to 75,000 clones. This receptor was taken from a male donor in good health and CMV-seronegative. The chain employs TRBV29-1 and TRBJ2-1; 12 nucleotides align to TRBD2. Sequencing was carried out using PBMCs. The CDR3 DNA reads as TGCAGCTCGGGGGAGACTAGCGGGGGAAGACTCGACAATGAGCAGTTCTTC. Its protein is CSSGETSGGRLDNEQFF.